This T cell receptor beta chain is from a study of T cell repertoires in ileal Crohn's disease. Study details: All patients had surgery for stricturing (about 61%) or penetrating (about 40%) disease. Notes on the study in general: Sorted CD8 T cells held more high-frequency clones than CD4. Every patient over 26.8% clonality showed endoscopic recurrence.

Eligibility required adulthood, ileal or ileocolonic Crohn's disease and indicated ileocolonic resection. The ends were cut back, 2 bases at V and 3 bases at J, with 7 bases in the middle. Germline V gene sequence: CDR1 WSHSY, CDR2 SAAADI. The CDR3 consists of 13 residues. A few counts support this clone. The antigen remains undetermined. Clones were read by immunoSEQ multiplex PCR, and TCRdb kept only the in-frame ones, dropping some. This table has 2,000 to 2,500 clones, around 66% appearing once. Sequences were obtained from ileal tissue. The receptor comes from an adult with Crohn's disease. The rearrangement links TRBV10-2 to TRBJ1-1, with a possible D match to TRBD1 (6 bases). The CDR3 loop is CASSEHRDTEAFF. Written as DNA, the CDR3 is TGCGCCAGCAGTGAGCACAGGGACACTGAAGCTTTCTTT.